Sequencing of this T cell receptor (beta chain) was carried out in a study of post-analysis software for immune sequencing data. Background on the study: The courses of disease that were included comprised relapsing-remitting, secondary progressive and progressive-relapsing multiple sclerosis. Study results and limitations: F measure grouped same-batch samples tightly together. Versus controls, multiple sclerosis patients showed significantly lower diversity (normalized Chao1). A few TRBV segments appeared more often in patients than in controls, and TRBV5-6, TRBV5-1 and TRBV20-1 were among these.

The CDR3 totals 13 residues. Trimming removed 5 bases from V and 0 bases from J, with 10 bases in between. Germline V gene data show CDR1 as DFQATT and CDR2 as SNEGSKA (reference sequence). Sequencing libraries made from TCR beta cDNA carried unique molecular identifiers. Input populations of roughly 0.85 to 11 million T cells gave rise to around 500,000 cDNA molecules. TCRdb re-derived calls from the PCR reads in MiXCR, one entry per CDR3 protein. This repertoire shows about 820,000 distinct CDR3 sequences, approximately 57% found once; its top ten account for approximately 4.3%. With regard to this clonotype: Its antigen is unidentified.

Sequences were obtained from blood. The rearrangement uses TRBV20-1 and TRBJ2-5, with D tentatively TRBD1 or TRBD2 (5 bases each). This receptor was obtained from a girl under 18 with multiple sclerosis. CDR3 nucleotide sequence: TGCAGTGCTGCCGGGACGAACCAAGAGACCCAGTACTTC. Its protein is CSAAGTNQETQYF.